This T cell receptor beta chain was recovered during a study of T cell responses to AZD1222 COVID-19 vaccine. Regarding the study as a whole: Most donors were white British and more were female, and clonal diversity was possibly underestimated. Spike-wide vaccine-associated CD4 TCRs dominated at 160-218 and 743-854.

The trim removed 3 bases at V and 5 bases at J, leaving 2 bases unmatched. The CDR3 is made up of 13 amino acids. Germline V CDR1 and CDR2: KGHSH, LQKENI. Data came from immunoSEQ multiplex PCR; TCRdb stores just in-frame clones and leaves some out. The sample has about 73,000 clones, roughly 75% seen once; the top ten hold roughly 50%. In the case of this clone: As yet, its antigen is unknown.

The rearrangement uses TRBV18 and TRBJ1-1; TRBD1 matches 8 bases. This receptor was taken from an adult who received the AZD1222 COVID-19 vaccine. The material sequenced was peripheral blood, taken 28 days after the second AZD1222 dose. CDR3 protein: CASSPWTGTEAFF. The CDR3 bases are TGTGCCAGCTCACCCTGGACAGGGACTGAAGCTTTCTTT.